One T cell receptor (beta chain) is described in this entry. Its specificity is unknown. The data are from a study of identical twins. Study results and limitations: Out-of-frame TCR alpha sharing in monozygotic twins exceeded recombination model predictions. Conclusions rested on cross-sectional statistics rather than following the same donors.

Trimming took off 2 bases at V and 6 bases at J, with 8 bases between the two ends. Germline CDR1 reads SGHVS; CDR2 reads FNYEAQ. The CDR3 loop spans 13 amino acids. TCRdb passed the 5' RACE reads through MiXCR, listing each CDR3 protein once. The data contain 540,000 or so distinct CDR3 sequences, more than 20% of them singletons. These data were also reused for a study on yellow fever vaccine responses in identical twins.

This clonotype was sampled from a woman between 18 and 29 years old in good health. Material for sequencing was CD4+ T cells sorted from blood. V is TRBV7-6 and J is TRBJ2-1; no clear D gene. The CDR3 nucleotides are TGTGCCAGCAGCTTAACGTGGGCCAATGAGCAGTTCTTC. Protein product: CASSLTWANEQFF.